This T cell receptor beta chain is drawn from a study of cytomegalovirus exposure and HLA in healthy donors (dated by TCRdb to 2016 to 2017). Regarding the complete study: According to a later analysis, the approximately 120 validation repertoires were produced on the same platform as the approximately 620 repertoires of the first cohort. To predict cytomegalovirus infection status, the study combined high-throughput TCR immunosequencing, statistical association of individual TCRs with disease status, and machine learning. The study was designed to test whether signatures of past pathogen exposure could be identified by cataloging public T cell receptors. In addition to the first cohort of approximately 670 subjects, a separate validation cohort of over 90 different subjects was used. On the study overall, not on this receptor specifically: A total of about 150 TCR beta chains were listed by the study as associated with cytomegalovirus. The classifier was reported to diagnose cytomegalovirus status with high specificity and sensitivity in both the original and validation cohorts. In a later analysis, TCRs clustered in the first cohort were found to also tend to co-occur in the approximately 120 validation repertoires, with approximately 93% of cluster scores above 0. In vitro tests confirmed that a few of the cytomegalovirus-associated TCR beta chains recognize cytomegalovirus antigens. Most TCR sequences were observed very rarely across donors, whereas some public TCRs were present in many individuals. It was suggested by the authors that the approach could potentially be generalized to other disease states and immunological phenotypes. A later analysis lacked HLA typing for the validation cohort, so it scored co-occurrence in that cohort across all 120 repertoires.

Receptor amplification or capture employed the immunoSEQ multiplex PCR assay. For the original study's pipeline: A statistical classification framework was built for diagnosing cytomegalovirus status from the catalog of TCR beta chain sequences. TCRdb re-hosts the immuneACCESS table, in-frame sequences only. Its copies lack some clones; in the studies checked, an unresolved V gene accounts for under half of them, and the cause for the rest is not known. V and J calls plus clone size are reproduced from that table; the DNA served to infer D and trimming. This sample is represented by about 130,000 clones; 75% to 90% of them were singletons. The top ten hold over 1% of the sample. V lost 4 bases and J lost 13 bases, and the count of bases not matched to a germline gene is 11. The CDR3 starts with the cysteine, ends with the phenylalanine, and has 13 residues. This entry keeps only the CDR3 DNA: 39 bases, framed from base 1. Via the germline V gene, CDR1 is SNHLY and CDR2 FYNNEI.

As to this clone: There is no known antigen for this receptor. No base-level quality is on record; no much larger clone is a single base apart.

The donors were included in the validation cohort of over a hundred subjects, a group kept apart from the 666-subject first cohort. The sequence is built from TRBV2 and TRBJ1-2; 8 bases in between match TRBD1. This clonotype was sampled from a woman in her late teens or twenties in good health and CMV-seronegative. The sample was PBMCs. For the CDR3, the sequence is CASSGPGQGITTF. In nucleotides, the sequence is TGTGCCAGCAGTGGACCCGGACAGGGTATAACCACCTTC. The full variable domain, with segments outside the CDR3 supplied by the reference TRBV2 and TRBJ1-2 proteins, appears as EPEVTQTPSHQVTQMGQEVILRCVPISNHLYFYWYRQILGQKVEFLVSFYNNEISEKSEIFDDQFSVERPDGSNFTLKIRSTKLEDSAMYFCASSGPGQGITTFGSGTRLTVV.